The entry that follows covers one TCR beta chain sequence. The antigen is unknown. This specimen belongs to a study of OX40 agonist ivuxolimab in advanced cancers. Across the whole study: Enrolled patients in dose escalation had cancers that were hepatocellular carcinoma, melanoma, renal cell or head and neck cancer. Age averaged around 58 years (range roughly 23 to 90), and approximately 80% were male. The study's findings and limits: Clones of CD4+ and CD8+ blood T cells grew by week 6 at doses of 0.1 to 3.0 mg/kg.

Libraries were prepared by immunoSEQ multiplex PCR; TCRdb keeps only in-frame clonotypes and omits some of them. The sample lists 35,000 to 50,000 clones; around 85% were seen once. The CDR3 runs to 15 residues. Losses at the gene ends were 4 bases for V and 2 bases for J; bases not matched to a gene: 6. CDR1 is SGDLS, CDR2 YYNGEE, per germline. Here the sequenced sample was CD4+ or CD8+ T cells sorted from blood, taken in a trial of the OX40 agonist ivuxolimab. V is TRBV9 and J is TRBJ1-5, with TRBD1 matching over 7 bases. This clonotype was obtained from an adult with an advanced solid tumor such as melanoma, head and neck, liver or kidney cancer. Here the CDR3 reads CASSPGTAGNQPQHF. In nucleotides, the CDR3 is TGTGCCAGCAGCCCAGGGACAGCTGGCAATCAGCCCCAGCATTTT.